Presented here are 2 T cell receptor beta chains from one specimen sequenced in a study of T cell responses to AZD1222 COVID-19 vaccine. Assay: immunoSEQ multiplex PCR; the TCRdb copy retains only in-frame clones and omits some. The sample has over 95,000 clones; approximately 90% are singletons. Sequenced material: peripheral blood, taken on day 0 of AZD1222 vaccination. The receptors come from an adult in good health.

The chain has TRBV7-2 and TRBJ1-1; D gene unclear. CDR3 length: 15 residues. V lost 1 base to trimming and J lost 0 bases, with 9 bases between them. Germline assignment: CDR1 SGHTA and CDR2 FQGNSA. The CDR3 protein is CASSLVRTLNTEAFF. As DNA, the CDR3 is TGTGCCAGCAGCTTAGTACGCACTTTGAACACTGAAGCTTTCTTT.

V is TRBV9 and J is TRBJ2-7; weak D call: TRBD2 (5 bases). Germline V CDR1 and CDR2: SGDLS, YYNGEE. The CDR3 is 14 residues long. V dropped 4 bases and J dropped 4 bases, with 15 bases sitting between them. The DNA of the CDR3 is TGTGCCAGCAGCAGCCGGGGAGTCAGATACGAGCAGTACTTC. It specifies CASSSRGVRYEQYF.